This TCR beta chain was identified in a study of immune evolution from preneoplasia to lung adenocarcinoma. The CDR3 covers 12 residues. Looked up from germline, CDR1 is MNHEY and CDR2 is SVGAGI. V lost 4 bases to trimming and J lost 8 bases, with 11 bases between them. Profiled with immunoSEQ multiplex PCR; TCRdb holds only in-frame clones, not every one. In the table there are about 7,900 clones, 78% of which are singletons. Patients had resection in Japan or China between about 2013 and 2017. Each case's diagnosis was confirmed by two pathologists on H&E. Study-wide points: Top clone share appeared to fall from AAH through AIS, MIA, adenocarcinoma. Later-stage lesions seemingly showed higher T cell density and diversity than normal lung.

Points on this clone: Its specificity is unknown.

J is TRBJ1-1 and V is TRBV6-5, with a weak D call TRBD1 (5 bases). Sequencing was performed on FFPE adjacent normal lung tissue. The source is a person between 65 and 80 years old with lung adenocarcinoma. The DNA of the CDR3 is TGTGCCAGCAGTTCCCCCCCAGGGGAAGCTTTCTTT. Translation gives CASSSPPGEAFF.